This entry features one T cell receptor (beta chain) sequence. Its antigen is unknown. No much larger clonotype is one base removed from it; base qualities were not supplied. TCRbeta CDR3 regions were amplified from genomic DNA using the immunoSEQ Assay, a bias-controlled multiplex PCR. The study's processing was this. Within the assay, amplification of reference gene primers was used to estimate how many nucleated cells each sample contained. Sequence reads were collapsed and filtered to measure the absolute abundance of every unique TCRbeta CDR3 rearrangement. Productive Simpson clonality was computed per sample as the square root of Simpson's diversity index over productive rearrangements. This immuneACCESS table, as held by TCRdb, lists in-frame sequences with V and J called but not all clones. Of the missing ones, under half trace to an unresolved V gene in checked studies; the others have no known cause. That table is the source of V, J and clone size, and D and trimming were worked out from the DNA. The sample table records more than 200,000 clones; roughly 80% of these occur just once. The leading ten clones occupy more than 9% of the sample.

Collaborating institutions collected whole blood in K2EDTA tubes following their own protocols. For TCRbeta analysis, collaborators shipped samples in one of three forms: frozen whole blood, isolated PBMCs, or DNA extracted from either of those sample types. CDR1 and CDR2 (MNHEY, SVGEGT) derive from the germline V gene. V is clipped by 1 base and J by 5 bases, and the sequence between their germline boundaries is 9 bases long. The CDR3 numbers 13 residues from cysteine through phenylalanine. The sequence is cut down to CDR3 DNA, 39 bases in frame from base 1. This sample was included in a study of blood T cell repertoires in COVID-19 (dated by TCRdb to 2020 to 2022). Regarding the complete study: Samples from collaborators originated in the United States, Italy and Spain and spanned both the acute and convalescent phases of COVID-19. Where HLA class I and class II types were available, the types were taken from metadata supplied by the sample provider, not from assay-based typing. The prospective study material was composed of cDNA or gDNA derived from T cells, B-cell-depleted T cells, or PBMCs. Sample metadata almost always included a de-identified subject ID, COVID-19 status, age in years and sex. Subjects who had been exposed to COVID-19, were actively infected with it, or had recovered from it provided the deeply sampled blood TCRbeta repertoires that made up the dataset. A freely available public database, intended as a resource for researchers studying the immune response to SARS-CoV-2, is where the repertoires were released. The samples were drawn from two sources: the first 160 participants of the ongoing ImmuneRACE study, and about 1,300 subjects contributed by 6 global collaborators.

What the authors observed across the whole study: The amount of clinical and demographic metadata varied by source and participant and was provided uncurated.

Sequenced material: peripheral blood. The receptor was isolated from a woman of 80 years or more with acute or convalescent COVID-19. This chain is built from TRBV6-2 or TRBV6-3 and TRBJ2-7, with a weak D call of TRBD1 (5 bases match). The CDR3 has the sequence CASSYWQGDEQYF. The DNA is as follows: TGTGCCAGCAGTTACTGGCAGGGTGACGAGCAGTACTTC.